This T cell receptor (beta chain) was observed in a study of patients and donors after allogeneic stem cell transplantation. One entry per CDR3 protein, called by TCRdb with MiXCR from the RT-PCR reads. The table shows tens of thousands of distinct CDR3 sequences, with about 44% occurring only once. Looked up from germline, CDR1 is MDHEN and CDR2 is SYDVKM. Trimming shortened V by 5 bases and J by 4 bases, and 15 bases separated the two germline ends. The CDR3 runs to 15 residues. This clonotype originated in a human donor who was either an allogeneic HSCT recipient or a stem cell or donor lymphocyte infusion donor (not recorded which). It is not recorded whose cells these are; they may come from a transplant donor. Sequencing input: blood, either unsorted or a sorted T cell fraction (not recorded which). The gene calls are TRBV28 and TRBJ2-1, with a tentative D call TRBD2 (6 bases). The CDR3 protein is CASSAGTLEYNEQFF. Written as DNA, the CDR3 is TGTGCCAGCAGTGCCGGGACTCTGGAATACAATGAGCAGTTCTTC.